This T cell receptor beta chain was sequenced for a study of cytomegalovirus exposure and HLA in healthy donors. Study-level background: Previous work identified roughly 110 million unique TCR beta sequences from about 179 million T cells. Study observations and caveats: TRBV6-2, TRBV6-3 and some other V segments were excluded as indistinguishable. Evidence from a later analysis indicated that most CMV-associated TCR beta chains looked HLA-restricted.

This clone came up once. Its antigen is as yet unknown. This CDR3 has 14 residues. V lost 6 bases to trimming and J lost 0 bases; unmatched junction nucleotides: 4. The germline gives CDR1 MNHEY, CDR2 SMNVEV (reference sequence). PCR primers comprised 60 Vbeta and 13 Jbeta primers. Assay used: immunoSEQ multiplex PCR; TCRdb lists only in-frame clones, some missing. The sample consists of roughly 170,000 clones, 70% to 90% of them appearing once. The specimen sequenced was PBMCs. This clonotype originated in a woman aged 18 to 35 in good health and CMV-seronegative. The V and J genes are TRBV27 and TRBJ1-2; 7 nucleotides agree with TRBD1. In nucleotides, the CDR3 is TGTGCCAGCAGATCCGGGACAGCTAACTATGGCTACACCTTC. It encodes CASRSGTANYGYTF.